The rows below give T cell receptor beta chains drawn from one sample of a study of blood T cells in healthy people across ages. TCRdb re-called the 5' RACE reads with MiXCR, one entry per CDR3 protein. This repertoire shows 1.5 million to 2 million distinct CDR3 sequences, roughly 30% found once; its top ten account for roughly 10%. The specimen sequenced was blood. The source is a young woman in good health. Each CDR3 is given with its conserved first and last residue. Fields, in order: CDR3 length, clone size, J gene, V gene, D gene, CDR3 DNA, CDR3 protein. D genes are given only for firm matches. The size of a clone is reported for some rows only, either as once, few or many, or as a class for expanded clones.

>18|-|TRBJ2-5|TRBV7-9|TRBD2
TGTGCCAGCAGCCCCCGCCCGGGACTAGCGGGGGTTTCGAATGAGCAGTACTTC
CASSPRPGLAGVSNEQYF
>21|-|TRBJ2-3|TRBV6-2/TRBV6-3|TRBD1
TGTGCCGGCAGCCATCCGGCCCCCGGACAGGGGGTGAATTACCATCAAGATACGCAGTATTTT
CAGSHPAPGQGVNYHQDTQYF
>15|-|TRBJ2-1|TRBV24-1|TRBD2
TGTGCCACCAGTGATTTTGCGGGAGAACGGAATGAGCAGTTCTTC
CATSDFAGERNEQFF
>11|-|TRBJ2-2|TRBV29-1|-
TGCAGCGCCCCTTCCGCCGGGGAGCTGTTTTTT
CSAPSAGELFF
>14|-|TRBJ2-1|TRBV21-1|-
TGTGCCAGCAGCAAAGATAGAGGGGAAGGGAGCCGGTTCTTC
CASSKDRGEGSRFF
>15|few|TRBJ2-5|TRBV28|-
TGTGCCAGCAGTTTACCGACAGCGTACCAAGAGACCCAGTACTTC
CASSLPTAYQETQYF
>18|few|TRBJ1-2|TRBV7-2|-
TGTGCCAGCAGCAGTACCCGAGTTGCCAGGGGTCGGGACTATGGCTACACCTTC
CASSSTRVARGRDYGYTF
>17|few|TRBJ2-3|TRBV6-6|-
TGTGCCAGCAGTTACTCGATTCGTCGGGAAAGCACAGATACGCAGTATTTT
CASSYSIRRESTDTQYF
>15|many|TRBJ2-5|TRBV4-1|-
TGCGCCAGCAGCCAAGGGGACTGGATCCAAGAGACCCAGTACTTC
CASSQGDWIQETQYF
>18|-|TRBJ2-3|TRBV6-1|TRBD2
TGTGCCAGCAGTGGGCGGGTGCGGGGGGCTGTCGGCACAGATACGCAGTATTTT
CASSGRVRGAVGTDTQYF
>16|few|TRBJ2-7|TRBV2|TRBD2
TGTGCCAGCAGTGAATACGCGACTAGCGGGAGATACGAGCAGTACTTC
CASSEYATSGRYEQYF
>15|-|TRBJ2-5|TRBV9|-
TGTGCCAGCAGCGTAGGAGGGAATTCGCAAGAGACCCAGTACTTC
CASSVGGNSQETQYF
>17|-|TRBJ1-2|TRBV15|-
TGTGCCACCAGCAGAGATCGATGGGGGACATCTAACTATGGCTACACCTTC
CATSRDRWGTSNYGYTF
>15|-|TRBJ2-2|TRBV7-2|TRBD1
TGTGCCAGCAGCTTCGGGACAGGACTTGTCGGGGAGCTGTTTTTT
CASSFGTGLVGELFF
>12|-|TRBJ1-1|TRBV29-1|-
TGCAGCGTGAACACAGGAAACACTGAAGCTTTCTTT
CSVNTGNTEAFF
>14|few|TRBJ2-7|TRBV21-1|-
TGTGCCAGCAGCAGACCGACTAGCTCCTACGAGCAGTACTTC
CASSRPTSSYEQYF
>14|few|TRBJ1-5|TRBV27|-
TGTGCCAGCAACTGCAACGGGGTCAATCAGCCCCAGCATTTT
CASNCNGVNQPQHF
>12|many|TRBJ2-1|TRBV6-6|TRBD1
TGTGCCAGCAGTTACTCGACAGGGTCTCAGTTCTTC
CASSYSTGSQFF
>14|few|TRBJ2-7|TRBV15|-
TGTGCCACCAGGTCGGGACTCGTATCCTACGAGCAGTACTTC
CATRSGLVSYEQYF
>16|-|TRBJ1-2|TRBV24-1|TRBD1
TGTGCCACCAGTGATTCCCCGGGACAGGGACCTTATGGCTACACCTTC
CATSDSPGQGPYGYTF
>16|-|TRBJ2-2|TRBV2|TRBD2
TGTGCCAGCAGTCCCCGGGCTAGCGGGGGTGTCGGGGAGCTGTTTTTT
CASSPRASGGVGELFF
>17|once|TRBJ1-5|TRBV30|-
TGTGCCTGGAGGGGGAGTATTAGGACAGCCTGCCGTCAGCCCCAGCATTTT
CAWRGSIRTACRQPQHF
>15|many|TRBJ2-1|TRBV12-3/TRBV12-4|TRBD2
TGTGCCAGCAGCCAGACTAGCGGGAGTCTCAATGAGCAGTTCTTC
CASSQTSGSLNEQFF
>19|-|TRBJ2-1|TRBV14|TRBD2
TGTGCCAGCAGCCGCCTGTTTGGGCTAGCGGGAGGCACCGAGGATGGGCAGTTCTTC
CASSRLFGLAGGTEDGQFF
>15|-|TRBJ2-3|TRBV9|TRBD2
TGTGCCAGCAGCCCCACTAGCGGAGAATCAGATACGCAGTATTTT
CASSPTSGESDTQYF
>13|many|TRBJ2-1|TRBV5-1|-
TGCGCCAGCAGCTTGGATCCGGAGTCCAAGAAGTTCTTC
CASSLDPESKKFF
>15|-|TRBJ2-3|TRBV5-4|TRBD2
TGTGCCAGCAGCGTGCAGCGGGAGGGTGGGGATACGCAGTATTTT
CASSVQREGGDTQYF
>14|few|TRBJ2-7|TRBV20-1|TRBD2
TGCAGTGCTAGAGCTAGCGGGAGAGTTCACGAGCAGTACTTC
CSARASGRVHEQYF
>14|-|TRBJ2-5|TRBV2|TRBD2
TGTGCCAGCAGTGATTTAGGGAGGGCCAATGAGCAGTACTTC
CASSDLGRANEQYF
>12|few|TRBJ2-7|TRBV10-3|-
TGTGCCATCCGTGAAGGTGGCTACGAGCAGTACTTC
CAIREGGYEQYF
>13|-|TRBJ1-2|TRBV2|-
TGTGCCAGCAGTGAGGGCAGCAGCTATGGCTACACCTTC
CASSEGSSYGYTF
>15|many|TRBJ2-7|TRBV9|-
TGTGCCAGCAGCGCCCAGGGACTGGGCTCCTACGAGCAGTACTTC
CASSAQGLGSYEQYF